A single sample is the source of the 23 T cell receptor beta chains below, sequenced in a study of blood T cell repertoires in COVID-19 (TCRdb year 2020). Library preparation employed the immunoSEQ multiplex PCR assay. Here the immuneACCESS table is served through TCRdb, limited to in-frame sequences with V and J called. Missing clones are a known gap in these copies; in checked studies unresolved V genes cover under half, and the rest lacks a known reason. The sample has 65,000 to 70,000 clones on record, around 87% of them singletons. More than 15% of the sample belongs to the ten largest clones. Sequenced material: peripheral blood. Receptors originate from a man aged 35 to 55 with COVID-19, enrolled during active disease.

The rearrangement uses TRBV14 and TRBJ2-2; D possibly corresponds to TRBD2 (5 bases). Deletions cut 4 bases from V and 6 bases from J, with 12 bases between. Germline values: CDR1 SGHDN, CDR2 FVKESK. The CDR3 is 14 residues long. The CDR3 sequence is CASSPQTGSGELFF. The CDR3 DNA follows: TGTGCCAGCAGCCCCCAAACGGGGTCCGGGGAGCTGTTTTTT.

This rearrangement joins TRBV5-1 to TRBJ2-7; D remains unclear. CDR1 is SGHRS and CDR2 is YFSETQ in the germline V gene. Trimming removed 1 base at V and 2 bases at J, with 10 bases between. The CDR3 sequence is 14 residues long. This CDR3 is CASSLNVPTYEQYF. The CDR3, as DNA: TGCGCCAGCAGCTTGAACGTCCCTACCTACGAGCAGTACTTC.

The chain has TRBV18 and TRBJ1-5; TRBD1 matches at 7 bases. V lost 6 bases and J lost 0; bases outside the gene matches: 8. Per germline, CDR1 KGHSH and CDR2 LQKENI. This CDR3 is built from 16 residues. This CDR3 reads CASSLGQPYSNQPQHF. The DNA for the CDR3 is TGTGCCAGCTCCCTGGGACAGCCCTATAGCAATCAGCCCCAGCATTTT.

The CDR3: CASSSGQGLAYEQYF. DNA of the CDR3: TGTGCCAGCAGCTCCGGACAGGGCTTGGCCTACGAGCAGTACTTC. The gene calls are TRBV7-3 and TRBJ2-7; 8 nucleotides agree with TRBD1. CDR3 length equals 15 residues. V lost 4 bases to trimming and J lost 2 bases; unmatched junction nucleotides: 7. Per the germline V gene, CDR1 is SGHTA and CDR2 is FQGTGA.

The rearrangement links TRBV7-9 to TRBJ1-2, with 8 bases lining up with TRBD1. Germline CDR1 reads SEHNR; CDR2 reads FQNEAQ (reference sequence). CDR3 size: 13 residues. V dropped 3 bases and J dropped 5; count of bases not matched to a gene: 2. The CDR3 nucleotides read TGTGCCAGCAGCTTGGACAGGGAGTATGGCTACACCTTC. This translates into CASSLDREYGYTF.

V and J are TRBV19 and TRBJ2-2; D unclear. CDR1 is LNHDA and CDR2 is SQIVND in the germline V gene (reference sequence). The V gene lost 6 bases and the J gene lost 0 bases, with 8 bases spanning the gap. The length of the CDR3 is 14 residues. CDR3 loop: CASRLESNTGELFF. Here the CDR3 DNA reads TGTGCCAGTAGATTAGAGTCGAACACCGGGGAGCTGTTTTTT.

This rearrangement joins TRBV2 to TRBJ2-3; 11 positions match TRBD2. The CDR3 runs 17 residues. J gave up 6 bases and V 4 bases, and 12 bases lay outside the gene matches. CDR1 and CDR2 from the germline V gene are SNHLY and FYNNEI. CDR3 loop: CASSGSGLAGGLDTQYF. CDR3 coding DNA: TGTGCCAGCAGTGGGAGCGGGCTAGCGGGGGGATTGGATACGCAGTATTTT.

J is TRBJ2-7 and V is TRBV28; possible D gene TRBD2, 6 bases. Germline values: CDR1 MDHEN, CDR2 SYDVKM. The V and J ends lost 5 bases and 3 bases respectively, with 11 bases between them. CDR3 length: 13 residues. CDR3 bases: TGTGCCAGCAGTGGGACTTTAGTCTACGAGCAGTACTTC. Protein product: CASSGTLVYEQYF.

Of note for this clone: It is likely a read error, because the conserved phenylalanine at the end of the CDR3 is missing. The DNA is left out, because the CDR3 cannot be placed on it with certainty; the CDR3 is given as TCRdb lists it. This chain connects TRBV28 to TRBJ1-4; TRBD1, the table's D call, lacks a check against the DNA. Germline V gene lookup returns CDR1 MDHEN and CDR2 SYDVKM. The CDR3 is 12 residues long, counting both termini. The CDR3 sequence: CASGQLPGPLFS.

The chain uses TRBV3-1 (or the pseudogene TRBV3-2) and TRBJ1-1, with D hard to call. With 1 base removed from V and 3 bases from J, the gap between germline ends came to 9 bases. From germline, CDR1 is LGHDT and CDR2 YNNKEL (reference sequence). The CDR3 is made up of 14 amino acids. In nucleotides, the CDR3 is TGTGCCAGCAGCCAAGGAGGTTGGGACACTGAAGCTTTCTTT. It encodes CASSQGGWDTEAFF.

The V and J genes are TRBV27 and TRBJ1-2; D possibly corresponds to TRBD1 (6 bases). Germline CDR1 MNHEY, CDR2 SMNVEV (reference sequence). The V end was cut by 7 bases, the J end by 1 base, with 13 bases between. The CDR3 sequence is 14 residues long. The chain's CDR3 is CASKPGDLNYGYTF. The CDR3 DNA reads TGTGCCAGCAAACCAGGGGACCTTAACTATGGCTACACCTTC.

The J gene is TRBJ2-1, the V gene TRBV4-2, with 10 nucleotides matching TRBD2. J was trimmed by 7 bases and V by 0 bases; bases with no gene match: 6. The CDR3 runs to 16 residues. The germline CDR1 and CDR2 sequences are LGHNA and YNFKEQ. The CDR3 DNA reads TGTGCCAGCAGCCAAGACGAGCGGGGGGGCAGGAATGAGCAGTTCTTC. Residues: CASSQDERGGRNEQFF.

This chain uses TRBV9 with TRBJ2-5; tentatively, D is TRBD2 (5 bases). Trimming pared 0 bases from V and 5 bases from J, leaving 14 bases between. The CDR3 is made up of 15 amino acids. The germline V gene encodes CDR1 SGDLS and CDR2 YYNGEE. As DNA, the CDR3 is TGTGCCAGCAGCGTAGGAGGACTGGTAGAGGAGACCCAGTACTTC. Protein sequence: CASSVGGLVEETQYF.

The CDR3 nucleotides are TGTGCCTGGAGTGTACGGGCAGGGGTTTTGCCCGGGGAGCTGTTTTTT. The encoded protein is CAWSVRAGVLPGELFF. The J gene is TRBJ2-2, the V gene TRBV30, with a possible D match to TRBD1 (6 bases). CDR1 and CDR2 (germline): GTSNPN, SVGIG (reference sequence). The CDR3 loop spans 16 amino acids. V lost 0 bases and J 6 bases, leaving 17 bases between the germline ends.

Remarks on this clone: An end of the junction differs from the germline gene, which may be a read error. V gene TRBV2 combines with J gene TRBJ2-7; 9 bases map to TRBD2. CDR1 and CDR2 from the germline V gene are SNHLY and FYNNEI. The CDR3 is 11 residues long. The CDR3, as DNA: TGTGCCAGCAGTCCCCCGGGACTAGCTCGTTTC. Its protein product is CASSPPGLARF.

The rearrangement uses TRBV3-1 (or the pseudogene TRBV3-2) and TRBJ2-5; D is possibly TRBD1 (5 bases). The CDR3 sequence is 17 residues long. CDR1 and CDR2 (germline): LGHDT, YNNKEL (reference sequence). V dropped 0 bases and J dropped 5 bases, with 19 bases sitting between them. The CDR3 spells CASSQEFPYLTAETQYF. The CDR3 DNA sequence: TGTGCCAGCAGCCAAGAATTCCCTTACCTGACAGCGGAGACCCAGTACTTC.

The chain uses TRBV30 and TRBJ2-4; 7 bases are shared with TRBD1. The junction had 3 bases not matched to a gene; V was cut back by 0 bases and J by 4 bases. CDR3 length: 14 amino acids. Germline V gene lookup returns CDR1 GTSNPN and CDR2 SVGIG (reference sequence). The CDR3 is CAWSVWDRKNIQYF. The DNA for the CDR3 is TGTGCCTGGAGTGTATGGGACAGAAAAAACATTCAGTACTTC.

The CDR3 sequence is CASSSPGQGAYEQFF. CDR3 in DNA: TGTGCCAGTAGTTCACCGGGACAGGGGGCCTATGAGCAGTTCTTC. The rearrangement joins TRBV19 to TRBJ2-1; TRBD1 agrees at 12 bases. The CDR3 is 15 amino acids. The J segment lost 8 bases and the V segment lost 5 bases, leaving 7 bases of the junction unmatched. The germline CDR1 and CDR2 sequences are LNHDA and SQIVND (reference sequence).

This clone was picked up a small number of times. V usage is TRBV11-2 and J usage is TRBJ1-3, with a tentative D call TRBD1 (5 bases). Trimming took 5 bases from V and 0 from J, leaving 11 bases between them. Germline assignment: CDR1 SGHAT and CDR2 FQNNGV. CDR3 length equals 15 residues. CDR3 loop: CASSIPTGSGNTIYF. CDR3 DNA: TGTGCCAGCAGCATACCAACAGGCTCTGGAAACACCATATATTTT.

CDR3 nucleotides: TGTGCCAGCAGCCAAATGGGACAGGGTAAAGGGGGGCAGTACTTC. This translates into CASSQMGQGKGGQYF. The V gene is TRBV3-1 (or the pseudogene TRBV3-2), the J gene TRBJ2-7; 9 bases match TRBD1. Germline V gives CDR1 LGHDT, CDR2 YNNKEL (reference sequence). V trimming: 2 bases; J trimming: 9 bases; junction bases outside the gene matches: 11. The CDR3 covers 15 residues.

The V and J genes are TRBV25-1 and TRBJ1-1, with 9 bases fitting TRBD1. The CDR3 totals 13 residues. Germline V CDR1 and CDR2: MGHDK, SYGVNS. The ends lost 4 bases at V and 8 bases at J; junction bases unmatched: 5. The CDR3 DNA follows: TGTGCCAGCAGTGGACCGGGACAGGGCGAAGCTTTCTTT. As protein: CASSGPGQGEAFF.

This clone was detected a few times. The genes are TRBV7-8 and TRBJ2-1, with 7 bases fitting TRBD1. CDR1 is SGHVS, CDR2 FQNEAQ, per germline. Losses at the gene ends were 6 bases for V and 0 bases for J; bases not matched to a gene: 8. The CDR3 length is 16 residues. CDR3 bases: TGTGCCAGCAGTGCTAGGACAGGCAGCTCCTACAATGAGCAGTTCTTC. This translates into CASSARTGSSYNEQFF. The variable domain in full, with the rest retrieved from reference TRBV7-8 and TRBJ2-1, is GAGVSQSPRYKVAKRGQDVALRCDPISGHVSLFWYQQALGQGPEFLTYFQNEAQLDKSGLPSDRFFAERPEGSVSTLKIQRTQQEDSAVYLCASSARTGSSYNEQFFGPGTRLTVL.

This clone was seen only once. This sequence joins TRBV28 and TRBJ1-2, with D tentatively TRBD1 (5 bases). CDR1 MDHEN and CDR2 SYDVKM come from the germline V gene. This CDR3 is built from 13 residues. Trimming removed 5 bases from V and 7 bases from J, with 14 bases in between. In DNA form, the CDR3 reads TGTGCCAGCAGTCCTCAGGGTCTCTCTGGCTACACCTTC. It encodes CASSPQGLSGYTF.